The source of this TCR beta chain is a study of T cells in Graves' hyperthyroidism and ophthalmopathy. Overall study results and limits: Also found in blood were most expanded thyroid clonotypes above 0.001.

The CDR3 extends over 18 amino acids. Germline CDR1 is MDHEN and CDR2 is SYDVKM. The J segment lost 5 bases and the V segment lost 7 bases, leaving 22 bases of the junction unmatched. Exclusion followed for patients with uncontrolled infection, other autoimmune disease, pregnancy or lactation. Fresh 10 ml peripheral blood yielded PBMCs. Authors of the study amplified TCR beta CDR3 regions from RNA transcripts. The TCR CDR3 was amplified in a first-round RT-PCR using the HTBI primer set. From the multiplex PCR reads, TCRdb called clonotypes with MiXCR, one entry per CDR3 protein. The sample includes about 610,000 distinct CDR3 sequences, roughly 15% seen only once; the top ten take approximately 4.2%. This clonotype showed up many times. The target antigen is unknown.

This clonotype originated in a woman aged 40-49 years with Graves' ophthalmopathy. The sequencing input was blood. This chain joins TRBV28 and TRBJ2-5; 7 bases match TRBD2. CDR3 protein: CASMFKVVKGGEGETQYF. The CDR3 DNA reads TGTGCCAGCATGTTCAAAGTAGTTAAGGGAGGGGAGGGGGAGACCCAGTACTTC.